This TCR beta chain was recorded in a study of OX40 agonist ivuxolimab in advanced cancers. The wider study: Six ivuxolimab dose levels, 0.01 to 10 mg/kg, were given intravenously every 2 weeks. Patients receiving dose escalation had hepatocellular carcinoma, melanoma, renal cell or head and neck cancer. Findings and caveats of the study: Researchers did not determine the expanded peripheral T cells' antigen specificity.

Profiled with immunoSEQ multiplex PCR; TCRdb holds only in-frame clones, not every one. This sample has about 82,000 clones, with approximately 86% found just once. Details on this clone: Its antigen is unknown.

The sampling schedule covered blood at baseline, cycle 4 day 1, and cycle 7 day 1. The CDR3 is 16 amino acids. Germline loops: CDR1 SEHNR, CDR2 FQNEAQ (reference sequence). The ends lost 2 bases at V and 1 base at J; junction bases unmatched: 4. This sample comprised CD4+ or CD8+ T cells sorted from blood, obtained in a trial of the OX40 agonist ivuxolimab. The V gene is TRBV7-9, the J gene TRBJ2-3; 9 bases match TRBD1. The source is an adult with an advanced solid tumor such as melanoma, head and neck, liver or kidney cancer. DNA for the CDR3: TGTGCCAGCAGCTTAACAGGGGGCGCGGGCACAGATACGCAGTATTTT. It is translated as CASSLTGGAGTDTQYF. The full variable domain, in which reference TRBV7-9 and TRBJ2-3 provide the parts outside the CDR3, is DTGVSQNPRHKITKRGQNVTFRCDPISEHNRLYWYRQTLGQGPEFLTYFQNEAQLEKSRLLSDRFSAERPKGSFSTLEIQRTEQGDSAMYLCASSLTGGAGTDTQYFGPGTRLTVL.